What follows are 20 T cell receptor beta chains derived from one specimen sequenced in a study of OX40 agonist ivuxolimab in advanced cancers. Sequenced by immunoSEQ multiplex PCR; TCRdb stores in-frame clones only, minus some. The table shows approximately 60,000 clones, with around 83% occurring only once. The specimen was CD4+ or CD8+ T cells sorted from blood, collected in a trial of the OX40 agonist ivuxolimab. These receptors originate from an adult with an advanced solid tumor such as melanoma, head and neck, liver or kidney cancer.

The rearrangement joins TRBV5-1 to TRBJ1-2; no clear D gene. Trimming pared 1 base from V and 4 bases from J, leaving 8 bases between. The CDR3 loop spans 13 amino acids. Germline V gene lookup returns CDR1 SGHRS and CDR2 YFSETQ. The CDR3 coding sequence is TGCGCCAGCAGCTTGTTTCAGACCTATGGCTACACCTTC. It codes for CASSLFQTYGYTF.

J is TRBJ1-2 and V is TRBV7-9; no clear D gene. Trimming left V 1 base short and J 8 bases short, with 11 bases between. Looked up from germline, CDR1 is SEHNR and CDR2 is FQNEAQ (reference sequence). CDR3 length equals 13 residues. The chain's CDR3 is CASSLVEARGYTF. The CDR3 DNA follows: TGTGCCAGCAGCTTAGTGGAGGCGAGGGGCTACACCTTC.

The V and J genes are TRBV7-2 and TRBJ2-6; perhaps TRBD1 as D (5 bases). CDR1 is SGHTA and CDR2 is FQGNSA in the germline V gene. This CDR3 contains 15 residues. V dropped 1 base and J dropped 2 bases, with 6 bases sitting between them. The CDR3: CASSLGGTGANVLTF. The DNA of the CDR3 is TGTGCCAGCAGCTTAGGGGGCACTGGGGCCAACGTCCTGACTTTC.

V gene TRBV9 combines with J gene TRBJ2-2, with a weak D call TRBD2 (6 bases). Germline V CDR1 and CDR2: SGDLS, YYNGEE. The CDR3 length is 15 residues. With 0 bases removed from V and 3 bases from J, the gap between germline ends came to 9 bases. The CDR3 reads CASSVGPGDTGELFF. CDR3 nucleotide sequence: TGTGCCAGCAGCGTAGGTCCGGGGGACACCGGGGAGCTGTTTTTT. Based on the CDR3 plus reference TRBV9 and TRBJ2-2, the full variable domain is DSGVTQTPKHLITATGQRVTLRCSPRSGDLSVYWYQQSLDQGLQFLIQYYNGEERAKGNILERFSAQQFPDLHSELNLSSLELGDSALYFCASSVGPGDTGELFFGEGSRLTVL.

The chain links TRBV5-4 to TRBJ2-1; TRBD2 aligns across 10 bases. Germline CDR1 reads SGHNT; CDR2 reads YYREEE (reference sequence). The CDR3 is 15 amino acids. The J segment lost 3 bases and the V segment lost 4 bases, leaving 4 bases of the junction unmatched. CDR3 in amino acids: CASSPRTSGYNEQFF. The CDR3 region has the DNA TGTGCCAGCAGCCCCCGGACTAGCGGCTACAATGAGCAGTTCTTC. Drawing the rest from reference TRBV5-4 and TRBJ2-1, the complete variable domain is ETGVTQSPTHLIKTRGQQVTLRCSSQSGHNTVSWYQQALGQGPQFIFQYYREEENGRGNFPPRFSGLQFPNYSSELNVNALELDDSALYLCASSPRTSGYNEQFFGPGTRLTVL.

This chain uses TRBV5-6 with TRBJ2-5, with 10 bases aligning to TRBD2. Looked up from germline, CDR1 is SGHDT and CDR2 is YYEEEE. The V and J ends lost 3 bases and 4 bases, in that order; junction bases with no gene match: 15. The CDR3 length is 18 residues. The CDR3: CASSSVAGGRSIRETQYF. The CDR3 nucleotides read TGTGCCAGCAGCTCGGTAGCGGGAGGTCGGAGCATCCGAGAGACCCAGTACTTC.

As for this clone: The sample contains more than one DNA sequence encoding this CDR3. The rearrangement uses TRBV28 and TRBJ2-6; TRBD2 is a possible D gene (5 bases). The CDR3 sequence is 18 residues long. CDR1 is MDHEN and CDR2 is SYDVKM in the germline V gene. The V and J ends lost 3 bases and 4 bases respectively, with 19 bases between them. DNA for the CDR3: TGTGCCAGCAGTTTTGGGAGCTACCTCCTCTCCGGGGCCAACGTCCTGACTTTC. Amino acid sequence: CASSFGSYLLSGANVLTF. Combining the CDR3 with reference TRBV28 and TRBJ2-6 gives the whole variable domain DVKVTQSSRYLVKRTGEKVFLECVQDMDHENMFWYRQDPGLGLRLIYFSYDVKMKEKGDIPEGYSVSREKKERFSLILESASTNQTSMYLCASSFGSYLLSGANVLTFGAGSRLTVL.

CDR3 region: CASSTGSDRWDHTLHF. In DNA, the CDR3 is TGTGCCAGCAGCACCGGATCCGACAGGTGGGATCATACCCTCCACTTT. J is TRBJ1-6 and V is TRBV7-9, with D possibly being TRBD1 (6 bases). Between the trimmed V and J ends, which lost 5 bases and 14 bases, there was a span of 25 bases. This CDR3 has 16 amino acids. The germline CDR1 and CDR2 sequences are SEHNR and FQNEAQ (reference sequence).

The V and J genes are TRBV5-5 and TRBJ1-1; 9 bases are a match to TRBD1. This CDR3 comprises 13 residues. Trimming at V came to 4 bases and at J to 11 bases, leaving 9 bases not matched to a gene. Germline V gives CDR1 SGHKS, CDR2 YYEKEE (reference sequence). CDR3 nucleotides: TGTGCCAGCAGCCCCGGGGACAGGGTAACCGCTTTCTTT. Protein: CASSPGDRVTAFF.

V gene TRBV7-8 combines with J gene TRBJ2-1; possibly TRBD1 or TRBD2 for D (6 bases each). Trimming stripped 5 bases from V and 14 bases from J, with 22 bases between. The CDR3 is made up of 14 amino acids. CDR1 is SGHVS, CDR2 FQNEAQ, per germline. The CDR3 here is CASSPDSFGGGKFF. In DNA, the CDR3 is TGTGCCAGCAGCCCGGACAGCTTTGGAGGGGGTAAGTTCTTC.

The V and J genes are TRBV6-5 and TRBJ2-2, with TRBD1 as a possible D gene (6 bases). This CDR3 region has 15 residues. V shed 6 bases and J shed 2 bases, with 13 bases lying between them. Germline CDR1 reads MNHEY; CDR2 reads SVGAGI. CDR3 loop: CASRTVGGNTGELFF. The CDR3 nucleotides read TGTGCCAGCAGGACAGTTGGGGGCAACACCGGGGAGCTGTTTTTT.

This clone appeared a single time. One end of the junction fails to match germline, which may point to a read error. This rearrangement joins TRBV28 to TRBJ2-4, with 13 bases lining up with TRBD2. Germline CDR1 is MDHEN and CDR2 is SYDVKM. The CDR3 sequence is 13 residues long. Here the CDR3 reads CASRRTSGGPSRF. CDR3 coding DNA: TGTGCCAGCAGGAGGACTAGCGGGGGCCCATCCCGCTTC. The entire variable domain, with the rest obtained from reference TRBV28 and TRBJ2-4, is as follows: DVKVTQSSRYLVKRTGEKVFLECVQDMDHENMFWYRQDPGLGLRLIYFSYDVKMKEKGDIPEGYSVSREKKERFSLILESASTNQTSMYLCASRRTSGGPSRFGAGTRLSVL.

The chain is built from TRBV5-1 and TRBJ2-5, with D tentatively TRBD1 (7 bases). CDR3 length equals 15 residues. With 4 bases removed from V and 2 bases from J, the gap between germline ends came to 15 bases. Germline V CDR1 and CDR2: SGHRS, YFSETQ. CDR3 in DNA: TGCGCCAGCAGCCCGTCGGCAGGGGGGCAAGAGACCCAGTACTTC. Translation: CASSPSAGGQETQYF.

This clone was counted only a few times. The chain recombines TRBV5-1 with TRBJ2-7; possible D gene TRBD1, 6 bases. V lost 2 bases, J lost 6 bases, and 18 bases lay in between. This CDR3 spans 15 amino acids. In germline, CDR1 is SGHRS, CDR2 YFSETQ. The CDR3 loop reads CASSFEQWGPGEQYF. CDR3 sequence (DNA): TGCGCCAGCAGCTTCGAACAGTGGGGGCCTGGCGAGCAGTACTTC.

The chain uses TRBV30 and TRBJ2-3; TRBD2 might be the D (5 bases). The CDR3 length is 15 residues. Germline V gives CDR1 GTSNPN, CDR2 SVGIG (reference sequence). Deletions cut 0 bases from V and 2 bases from J, with 12 bases between. CDR3 sequence (DNA): TGTGCCTGGAGTGTACTTGGGGAGCTCACAGATACGCAGTATTTT. Amino acid sequence: CAWSVLGELTDTQYF.

The chain joins TRBV5-1 to TRBJ1-1; D perhaps matches TRBD1 (5 bases). V lost 4 bases to trimming and J lost 4 bases, with 17 bases between them. Per the germline V gene, CDR1 is SGHRS and CDR2 is YFSETQ. The CDR3 contains 15 residues. The CDR3 region has the DNA TGCGCCAGCAGCGGGAGGCTCGGGGCCGGCACTGAAGCTTTCTTT. Translation gives CASSGRLGAGTEAFF.

The chain carries TRBV7-9 and TRBJ2-7; 10 bases line up with TRBD2. The V gene end was trimmed by 0 bases and the J gene end by 7 bases; junction bases not matched to a gene: 3. This CDR3 is 14 amino acids long. The V gene's germline CDR1 is SEHNR and CDR2 FQNEAQ (reference sequence). The CDR3 DNA reads TGTGCCAGCAGCTTAGCAGCGGGAGGGAGGGAGCAGTACTTC. It specifies CASSLAAGGREQYF.

J is TRBJ1-1 and V is TRBV5-3; D call uncertain. TRBV5-3 is placed among ORFs of uncertain function. The CDR3 has 14 amino acids. V dropped 2 bases and J dropped 5 bases, with 13 bases sitting between them. The CDR3 spells CARSFEGSVTEAFF. DNA of the CDR3: TGTGCCAGAAGCTTTGAAGGGAGCGTGACTGAAGCTTTCTTT.

This rearrangement joins TRBV10-3 to TRBJ1-2; maybe TRBD1 (5 bases). Germline lookup yields CDR1 ENHRY and CDR2 SYGVKD. V was clipped by 7 bases and J by 6 bases, with 9 bases between them. The CDR3 totals 11 residues. The CDR3: CAIKGTDGYTF. The CDR3 nucleotides read TGTGCCATCAAAGGGACGGATGGCTACACCTTC.

CDR3 nucleotide sequence: TGCGCCAGCAGTTATAAGGGGATTTGGCATTTT. Translation gives CASSYKGIWHF. The chain is built from TRBV10-2 and TRBJ1-5; D may be TRBD1 (5 bases). Trimming removed 5 bases at V and 15 bases at J, with 14 bases between. This CDR3 contains 11 residues. Germline CDR1 and CDR2: WSHSY and SAAADI.